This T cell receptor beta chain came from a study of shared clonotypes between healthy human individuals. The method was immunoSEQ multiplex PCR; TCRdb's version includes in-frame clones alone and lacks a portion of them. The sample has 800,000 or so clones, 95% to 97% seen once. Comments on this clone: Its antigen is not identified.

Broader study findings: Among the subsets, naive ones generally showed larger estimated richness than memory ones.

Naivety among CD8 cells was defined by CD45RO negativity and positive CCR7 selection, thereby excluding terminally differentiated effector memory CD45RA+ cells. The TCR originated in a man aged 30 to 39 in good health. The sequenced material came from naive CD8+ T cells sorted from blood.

CDR3 residues: CASSYGRGGVAYEQYF. The DNA for the CDR3 is TGTGCCAGCAGTTACGGGCGAGGGGGCGTTGCCTACGAGCAGTACTTC. This chain joins TRBV6-5 and TRBJ2-7, with 7 bases identical to TRBD1. The CDR3 contains 16 residues. Per the germline V gene, CDR1 is MNHEY and CDR2 is SVGAGI. The J segment lost 2 bases and the V segment lost 2 bases, leaving 9 bases of the junction unmatched.